This T cell receptor (beta chain) was identified during a study of blood T cell repertoires in COVID-19. Study information: From the United States, Italy and Spain came samples of acute and convalescent COVID-19. Sources were T cells, B-cell-depleted T cells, or PBMCs; the material itself was cDNA or gDNA.

Enrollment of patients from Seattle took place during active infection, with longitudinal follow-up. Trimming at V came to 2 bases and at J to 7 bases, leaving 13 bases not matched to a gene. The CDR3 loop spans 17 amino acids. Per the germline V gene, CDR1 is LGHDT and CDR2 is YNNKEL (reference sequence). Per the original methods: For nucleated cells, counts were estimated from reference gene primer amplification. The repertoire was sequenced with immunoSEQ multiplex PCR; TCRdb's copy has only in-frame clones and lacks some. V, J and clone size reflect that table, while D and trimming were determined from the DNA. This sample has around 260,000 clones, with around 84% found just once.

The J gene is TRBJ2-1, the V gene TRBV3-1 (or the pseudogene TRBV3-2); 8 nucleotides line up with TRBD2. Sequencing used peripheral blood. The receptor was derived from a woman aged 55-69 years with COVID-19, enrolled during active disease. The CDR3 region has the DNA TGTGCCAGCAGCCAAACCCACGGACTAGCTGGCTTAAATGAGCAGTTCTTC. Encoded protein: CASSQTHGLAGLNEQFF.